This T cell receptor (beta chain) emerged from a study of T cells after yellow fever vaccination. There are many counts of this clonotype. Its antigen is currently unknown. A process of 5'RACE template switching, which added a universal primer site and UMIs, was used to make TCR cDNA. TCRdb reprocessed the 5' RACE reads via MiXCR and lists one record per CDR3 protein. The top ten clones hold approximately 20% of a sample with fewer than 350,000 distinct CDR3 sequences, over 3.5% of them seen once. Germline values: CDR1 MNHEY, CDR2 SVGEGT. This CDR3 region has 13 residues. V was clipped by 7 bases and J by 3 bases, with 10 bases between them. Findings of the study overall: A small share of clonotypes appeared in both CD4 and CD8 compartments. Researchers cautioned that FACS-sorted repertoires could harbor abundant clonotypes contaminating from the bulk population.

This sample comprised PBMCs, obtained 15 days after the yellow fever booster vaccination. This chain connects TRBV6-2 or TRBV6-3 to TRBJ1-5; D unresolved. The sequence derives from a man aged 18 to 30 who received the YFV17D yellow fever vaccine. The CDR3 DNA reads TGTGCCAGCACCAACACCTACAATCAGCCCCAGCATTTT. This codes for CASTNTYNQPQHF.